This passage covers 17 T cell receptor beta chains from one sample sequenced in a study of blood T cell repertoires in COVID-19. This table comes from immunoSEQ multiplex PCR, and its TCRdb copy is limited to in-frame clones, with some not included. This table has about 240,000 clones, 80% to 95% appearing once. The sample taken for sequencing was peripheral blood. These receptors came from a man between 25 and 39 years old with COVID-19, enrolled during active disease.

The rearrangement joins TRBV13 to TRBJ1-1; no definite D call. V was pared by 6 bases and J by 3 bases, with 20 bases between. CDR3 length: 16 amino acids. CDR1 is PRHDT, CDR2 FYEKMQ, per germline (reference sequence). The CDR3 region is CASSWWKGLDYTEAFF. CDR3 nucleotide sequence: TGTGCCAGCAGTTGGTGGAAAGGCCTAGACTACACTGAAGCTTTCTTT. The full variable domain, completed using reference TRBV13 and TRBJ1-1, is AAGVIQSPRHLIKEKRETATLKCYPIPRHDTVYWYQQGPGQDPQFLISFYEKMQSDKGSIPDRFSAQQFSDYHSELNMSSLELGDSALYFCASSWWKGLDYTEAFFGQGTRLTVV.

For the CDR3, the DNA is TGTGCCAGCAGCCAAGTCCGGACAGGGCCCATTCAGTACTTC. Translation gives CASSQVRTGPIQYF. J is TRBJ2-4 and V is TRBV3-1 (or the pseudogene TRBV3-2), with TRBD1 identical over 8 bases. Per the germline V gene, CDR1 is LGHDT and CDR2 is YNNKEL (reference sequence). V lost 1 base to trimming and J lost 9 bases; unmatched junction nucleotides: 5. The CDR3 is made up of 14 amino acids.

The rearrangement uses TRBV27 and TRBJ2-7; D might be TRBD2 (7 bases). The CDR3 runs 15 residues. Germline V lookup: CDR1 MNHEY, CDR2 SMNVEV (reference sequence). Trimming stripped 3 bases from V and 6 bases from J, with 18 bases between. DNA for the CDR3: TGTGCCAGCAGTTTTGGGGGGGCTAGAGGGGGCGAGCAGTACTTC. Its protein is CASSFGGARGGEQYF.

Regarding this clone: At the DNA level, this CDR3 is encoded by other sequences in the same sample as well. The chain recombines TRBV27 with TRBJ1-1, with 7 bases identical to TRBD1. This CDR3 has 15 residues. J gave up 0 bases and V 5 bases, and 6 bases lay outside the gene matches. The V gene's germline CDR1 is MNHEY and CDR2 SMNVEV (reference sequence). CDR3 sequence: CASSPRQGVNTEAFF. The CDR3 coding sequence is TGTGCCAGCAGTCCGCGACAGGGAGTGAACACTGAAGCTTTCTTT.

The V call is TRBV2, the J call TRBJ1-3; 7 positions agree with TRBD1. The CDR3 sequence is 14 residues long. CDR1 SNHLY and CDR2 FYNNEI come from the germline V gene. V was pared by 6 bases and J by 3 bases, with 5 bases of the junction left unmatched. CDR3 in amino acids: CASRDRVGGNTIYF. CDR3 coding DNA: TGTGCCAGCAGAGACAGGGTTGGTGGAAACACCATATATTTT. The full variable domain, in which reference TRBV2 and TRBJ1-3 provide the parts outside the CDR3, is EPEVTQTPSHQVTQMGQEVILRCVPISNHLYFYWYRQILGQKVEFLVSFYNNEISEKSEIFDDQFSVERPDGSNFTLKIRSTKLEDSAMYFCASRDRVGGNTIYFGEGSWLTVV.

The chain carries TRBV4-1 and TRBJ1-2, with TRBD1 identical over 7 bases. This CDR3 has 15 residues. V shed 0 bases and J 0 bases; nucleotides not matched to a gene: 1. Germline values: CDR1 MGHRA, CDR2 YSYEKL. The CDR3 sequence is CASSQDTGANYGYTF. Here the CDR3 DNA reads TGCGCCAGCAGCCAAGATACAGGGGCTAACTATGGCTACACCTTC.

This clone has just a few counts. The genes are TRBV5-1 and TRBJ1-1; D uncertain. V was cut by 0 bases and J by 3 bases, with 6 bases left in between. The CDR3 consists of 13 residues. Germline CDR1 SGHRS, CDR2 YFSETQ. DNA for the CDR3: TGCGCCAGCAGCTTGGGGCTGGACACTGAAGCTTTCTTT. Protein product: CASSLGLDTEAFF.

J is TRBJ2-3 and V is TRBV2, with 9 bases lining up with TRBD1. This CDR3 spans 15 amino acids. V lost 5 bases and J lost 5; bases outside the gene matches: 8. The germline V gene has CDR1 SNHLY and CDR2 FYNNEI. The CDR3 spells CASSTRDRVEDTQYF. The CDR3 DNA follows: TGTGCCAGCAGTACAAGGGACAGGGTGGAAGATACGCAGTATTTT.

The chain joins TRBV10-3 to TRBJ1-5; TRBD1 matches at 12 bases. V lost 0 bases and J lost 8; bases outside the gene matches: 5. The CDR3 has 16 residues. Germline V gives CDR1 ENHRY, CDR2 SYGVKD. This chain's CDR3 is CAISESGQGANEPQHF. DNA of the CDR3: TGTGCCATCAGTGAGTCGGGACAGGGGGCTAATGAGCCCCAGCATTTT.

This chain's CDR3 is CASSLGLRGGYGYTF. The CDR3 nucleotides are TGTGCCAGCAGCTTAGGTCTGAGGGGAGGTTATGGCTACACCTTC. The J gene is TRBJ1-2, the V gene TRBV13; TRBD1 is a possible D gene (5 bases). The CDR3 length is 15 residues. V lost 0 bases to trimming and J lost 5 bases, with 13 bases between them. Germline lookup yields CDR1 PRHDT and CDR2 FYEKMQ (reference sequence).

The genes are TRBV5-5 and TRBJ2-3, with 10 bases fitting TRBD1. Per germline, CDR1 SGHKS and CDR2 YYEKEE (reference sequence). Unmatched junction bases numbered 7, after V lost 1 base and J lost 5 bases. The CDR3 runs 16 residues. The chain's CDR3 is CASSLYPGQGIDTQYF. The CDR3 nucleotides read TGTGCCAGCAGCTTGTACCCGGGACAGGGGATAGATACGCAGTATTTT.

V gene TRBV7-3 combines with J gene TRBJ2-1, with D unresolved. The CDR3 length is 14 residues. CDR1 and CDR2 from the germline V gene are SGHTA and FQGTGA. V lost 1 base to trimming and J lost 5 bases, with 9 bases between them. Here the CDR3 reads CASSLNPKNNEQFF. The CDR3 DNA is TGTGCCAGCAGCTTAAACCCTAAGAACAATGAGCAGTTCTTC.

This rearrangement joins TRBV5-4 to TRBJ2-5; D remains ambiguous. The ends were cut back, 2 bases at V and 0 bases at J, with 11 bases in the middle. The CDR3 length is 15 residues. Germline V CDR1 and CDR2: SGHNT, YYREEE (reference sequence). CDR3 sequence (DNA): TGTGCCAGCAGCTTAACGACAAAAAACCAAGAGACCCAGTACTTC. Its protein is CASSLTTKNQETQYF.

The genes are TRBV5-4 and TRBJ2-1; D is possibly TRBD1 (5 bases). This CDR3 spans 15 amino acids. Germline lookup yields CDR1 SGHNT and CDR2 YYREEE (reference sequence). Trimming cost V 0 bases and J 6 bases, with 13 bases left between them. DNA for the CDR3: TGTGCCAGCAGCTTGGGGGGCTACCCCGGCAATGAGCAGTTCTTC. This translates into CASSLGGYPGNEQFF.

The gene calls are TRBV9 and TRBJ1-4, with 9 bases lining up with TRBD1. Germline CDR1 reads SGDLS; CDR2 reads YYNGEE. This CDR3 comprises 15 residues. V lost 3 bases to trimming and J lost 2 bases; unmatched junction nucleotides: 2. The CDR3 DNA sequence: TGTGCCAGCAGCGAACAGGGGGCGACTAATGAAAAACTGTTTTTT. Residues: CASSEQGATNEKLFF.

This chain joins TRBV6-5 and TRBJ1-1; no definite D call. CDR1 is MNHEY and CDR2 is SVGAGI in the germline V gene. V lost 5 bases and J lost 0, with 10 bases in between. The CDR3 has 14 amino acids. The DNA for the CDR3 is TGTGCCAGCAGTATACTAGGGTTGAACACTGAAGCTTTCTTT. This sequence encodes CASSILGLNTEAFF.

The J gene is TRBJ1-3, the V gene TRBV6-5, with 9 bases identical to TRBD1. Germline V gene data show CDR1 as MNHEY and CDR2 as SVGAGI. The ends lost 6 bases at V and 9 bases at J; junction bases unmatched: 12. This CDR3 is 15 amino acids long. CDR3 nucleotide sequence: TGTGCCAGCAGCGTCGGGACAGGGATTGAGGGCACCATATATTTT. This translates into CASSVGTGIEGTIYF.